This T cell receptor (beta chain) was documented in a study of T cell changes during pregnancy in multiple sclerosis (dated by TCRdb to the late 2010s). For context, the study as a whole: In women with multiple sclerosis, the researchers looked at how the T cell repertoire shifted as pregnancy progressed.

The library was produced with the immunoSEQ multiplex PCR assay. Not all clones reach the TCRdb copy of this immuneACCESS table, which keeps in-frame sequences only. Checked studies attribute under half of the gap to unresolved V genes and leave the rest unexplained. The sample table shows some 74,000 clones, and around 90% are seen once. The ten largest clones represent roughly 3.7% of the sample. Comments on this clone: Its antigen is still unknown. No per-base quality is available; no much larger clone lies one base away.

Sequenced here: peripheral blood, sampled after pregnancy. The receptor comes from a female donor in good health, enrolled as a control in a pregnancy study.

The DNA sequence follows: TGCAGCGTTGAAGATCGACGGGGGGGCCTAGGCGAGCAGTTCTTC. It specifies CSVEDRRGGLGEQFF. The sequence links TRBV29-1 to TRBJ2-1, with 8 bases in between that match TRBD2. From V the trimming removes 0 bases and from J it removes 10 bases, while the gene matches leave 11 bases of the junction unaccounted for. The germline V gene sets CDR1 to SQVTM and CDR2 to ANQGSEA. The CDR3 contains 15 residues, cysteine and phenylalanine counted. Only CDR3 DNA is held: 45 bases, read in frame from base 1.